The present T cell receptor beta chain was sequenced within a study of cytomegalovirus exposure and HLA in healthy donors. This CDR3 is built from 13 residues. V was trimmed by 2 bases and J by 5 bases, leaving 7 bases between them. CDR1 and CDR2 (germline): SGHTA, FQGTGA. PCR used 60 Vbeta primers and 13 Jbeta primers. The table came from immunoSEQ multiplex PCR; TCRdb's copy has only in-frame clones and leaves some out. The table lists over 110,000 clones, about 79% of them singletons, with 2.5% in the top ten. What was sequenced was PBMCs. The TCR originated in a male donor in good health and CMV-seronegative. The rearrangement joins TRBV7-3 to TRBJ2-1; D gene uncertain. CDR3 residues: CASSLLPDNEQFF. As DNA, the CDR3 is TGTGCCAGCAGCTTACTGCCGGACAATGAGCAGTTCTTC.